This TCR beta chain was found in a study of blood T cell repertoires in COVID-19 (TCRdb year 2020). At the level of the whole study: The collaborator samples originated in the United States, Italy and Spain and spanned the acute and convalescent phases of COVID-19. The material from the prospective study consisted of cDNA or gDNA derived from T cells, B-cell-depleted T cells, or PBMCs. The sample metadata nearly always contained a de-identified subject ID, COVID-19 status, age in years and sex. The dataset comprised deeply sampled blood TCRbeta repertoires from subjects exposed to, actively infected with, or recovered from COVID-19. The samples were drawn from the first 160 participants of the ongoing ImmuneRACE study and from 1,254 subjects provided by 6 global collaborators. A freely available public database, intended as a resource for researchers studying the immune response to SARS-CoV-2, is where the repertoires were released. Where HLA class I and class II types were available, the types were taken from metadata supplied by the sample provider, not from assay-based typing. Overall results and qualifications from the work: The amount of clinical and demographic metadata varied by source and participant and was provided uncurated.

The collaborating institutions used their own protocols to collect whole blood in K2EDTA tubes. For TCRbeta analysis, collaborator samples were shipped as frozen whole blood, as isolated PBMCs, or as DNA extracted from either sample type. Concerning this clone: Its antigen is unknown. Base qualities are missing; no much larger clone stands one base away.

The immunoSEQ Assay, a bias-controlled multiplex PCR, was used to amplify TCRbeta CDR3 regions from genomic DNA. Concerning the study's data processing: Nucleated cell counts per sample were estimated from amplification of reference gene primers within the assay. To quantify the absolute abundance of each unique TCRbeta CDR3 rearrangement, sequence reads were collapsed and filtered. Productive Simpson clonality was computed per sample as the square root of Simpson's diversity index over productive rearrangements. This is the immuneACCESS table as TCRdb keeps it, with only in-frame sequences that have V and J called. A part of the clones is gone; compared with another copy, unresolved V genes explain less than half, and the rest is unexplained. V and J calls and clone size are given by that table; D and trimming were obtained from the DNA. The sample yields roughly 60,000 clones; 70% to 90% were counted once. About 3.9% of the sample is taken by the ten largest.

From V the trimming removes 1 base and from J it removes 0 bases, while the gene matches leave 8 bases of the junction unaccounted for. The germline V gene (reference sequence) gives CDR1 as SEHNR and CDR2 as FQNEAQ. The CDR3 spans 18 residues, from the cysteine through the phenylalanine. CDR3 DNA only is kept here, 54 bases in frame from base 1. This chain joins TRBV7-9 to TRBJ1-4; 7 of the junction bases match TRBD1. The TCR sequence derives from a human donor in a cohort sampled during active COVID-19. The sequencing sample was made of peripheral blood. The CDR3 is CASSLVSGGRATNEKLFF. Here is the DNA: TGTGCCAGCAGCTTAGTTTCAGGGGGAAGGGCAACTAATGAAAAACTGTTTTTT.